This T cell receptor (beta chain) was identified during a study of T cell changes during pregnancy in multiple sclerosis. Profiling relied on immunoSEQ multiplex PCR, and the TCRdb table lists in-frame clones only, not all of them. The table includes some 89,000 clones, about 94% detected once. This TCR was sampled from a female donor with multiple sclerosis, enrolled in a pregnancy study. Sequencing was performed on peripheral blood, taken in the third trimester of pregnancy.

For the CDR3, the DNA is TGTGCCAGCAGTTTAGTGGGGGGGCGGGGGTTCACAGATACGCAGTATTTT. Translating it yields CASSLVGGRGFTDTQYF. V usage is TRBV27 and J usage is TRBJ2-3, with a tentative D call TRBD2 (7 bases). V lost 2 bases and J lost 2, with 17 bases in between. Per the germline V gene, CDR1 is MNHEY and CDR2 is SMNVEV (reference sequence). The CDR3 runs to 17 residues.